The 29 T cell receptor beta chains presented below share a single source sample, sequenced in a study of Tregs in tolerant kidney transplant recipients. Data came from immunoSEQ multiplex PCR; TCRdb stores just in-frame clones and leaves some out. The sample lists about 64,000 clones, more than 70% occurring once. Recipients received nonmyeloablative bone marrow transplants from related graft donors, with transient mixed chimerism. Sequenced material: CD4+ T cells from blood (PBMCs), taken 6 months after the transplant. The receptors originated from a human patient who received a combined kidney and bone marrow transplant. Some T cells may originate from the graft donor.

CDR3 sequence: CASRSSGADTQYF. The CDR3 DNA reads TGTGCCAGCAGATCAAGCGGGGCAGATACGCAGTATTTT. V and J are TRBV6-5 and TRBJ2-3, with 7 bases aligning to TRBD2. CDR1 and CDR2 from the germline V gene are MNHEY and SVGAGI. With 6 bases clipped from V and 4 bases from J, the junction kept 4 bases outside the gene matches. The CDR3 length is 13 residues.

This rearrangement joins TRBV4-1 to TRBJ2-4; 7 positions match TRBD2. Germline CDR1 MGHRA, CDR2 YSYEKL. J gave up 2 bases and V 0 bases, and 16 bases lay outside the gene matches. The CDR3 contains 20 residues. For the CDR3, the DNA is TGCGCCAGCAGCCAAGATTCTTTCGGTGGGCGGGAGACATCCAAAAACATTCAGTACTTC. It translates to CASSQDSFGGRETSKNIQYF.

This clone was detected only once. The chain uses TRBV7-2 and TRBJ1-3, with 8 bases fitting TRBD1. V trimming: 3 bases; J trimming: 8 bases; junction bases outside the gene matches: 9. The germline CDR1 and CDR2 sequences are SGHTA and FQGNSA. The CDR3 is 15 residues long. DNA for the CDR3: TGTGCCAGCAGCTTCCTCGGACAGGGCTTGGACACCATATATTTT. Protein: CASSFLGQGLDTIYF.

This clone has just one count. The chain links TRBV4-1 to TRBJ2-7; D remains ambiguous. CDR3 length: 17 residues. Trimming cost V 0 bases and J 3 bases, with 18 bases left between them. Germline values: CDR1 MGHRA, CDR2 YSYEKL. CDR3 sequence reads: CASSQDQKQTTFYEQYF. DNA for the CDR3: TGCGCCAGCAGCCAAGATCAAAAACAGACAACGTTCTACGAGCAGTACTTC.

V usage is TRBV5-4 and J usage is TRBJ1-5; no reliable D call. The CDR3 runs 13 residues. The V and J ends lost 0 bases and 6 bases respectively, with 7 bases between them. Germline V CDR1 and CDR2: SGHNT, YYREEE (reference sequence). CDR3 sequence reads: CASSLDSSQPQHF. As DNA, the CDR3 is TGTGCCAGCAGCTTGGATTCTTCTCAGCCCCAGCATTTT.

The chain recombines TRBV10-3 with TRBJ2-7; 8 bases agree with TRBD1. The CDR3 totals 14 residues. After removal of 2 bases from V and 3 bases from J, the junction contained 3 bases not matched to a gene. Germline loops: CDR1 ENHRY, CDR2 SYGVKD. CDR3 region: CAISETGQGYEQYF. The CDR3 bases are TGTGCCATCAGTGAGACTGGACAGGGCTACGAGCAGTACTTC.

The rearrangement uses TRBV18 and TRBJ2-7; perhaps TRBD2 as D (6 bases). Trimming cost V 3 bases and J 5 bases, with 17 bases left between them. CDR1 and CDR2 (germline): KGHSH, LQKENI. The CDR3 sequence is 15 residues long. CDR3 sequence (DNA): TGTGCCAGCTCACCTGCGGTGTTGCGGGGAAACGAGCAGTACTTC. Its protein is CASSPAVLRGNEQYF.

The CDR3 region is CASSRGAGLGYEQYF. The CDR3 coding sequence is TGTGCCAGCAGCCGTGGGGCAGGCTTAGGCTACGAGCAGTACTTC. V usage is TRBV11-1 and J usage is TRBJ2-7, with a tentative D call TRBD1 (5 bases). V was trimmed by 5 bases and J by 3 bases, leaving 17 bases between them. The germline gives CDR1 SGHAT, CDR2 FQDESV (reference sequence). The CDR3 totals 15 residues.

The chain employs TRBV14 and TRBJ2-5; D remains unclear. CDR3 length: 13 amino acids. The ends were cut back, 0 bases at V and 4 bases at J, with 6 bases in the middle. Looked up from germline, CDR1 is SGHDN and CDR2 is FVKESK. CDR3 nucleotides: TGTGCCAGCAGCCAAGAGTGGAGAGAGACCCAGTACTTC. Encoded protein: CASSQEWRETQYF.

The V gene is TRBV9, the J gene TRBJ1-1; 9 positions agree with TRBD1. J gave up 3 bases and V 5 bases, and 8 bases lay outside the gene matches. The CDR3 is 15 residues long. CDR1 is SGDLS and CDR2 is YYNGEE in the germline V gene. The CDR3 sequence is CASRVLQGADTEAFF. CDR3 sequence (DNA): TGTGCCAGCAGAGTCCTACAGGGGGCTGACACTGAAGCTTTCTTT.

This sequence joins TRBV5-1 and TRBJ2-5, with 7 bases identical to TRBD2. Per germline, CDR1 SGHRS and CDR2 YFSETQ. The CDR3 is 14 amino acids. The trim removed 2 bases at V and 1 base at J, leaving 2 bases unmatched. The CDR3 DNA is TGCGCCAGCAGCTTACTAGCGAGCCAAGAGACCCAGTACTTC. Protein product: CASSLLASQETQYF.

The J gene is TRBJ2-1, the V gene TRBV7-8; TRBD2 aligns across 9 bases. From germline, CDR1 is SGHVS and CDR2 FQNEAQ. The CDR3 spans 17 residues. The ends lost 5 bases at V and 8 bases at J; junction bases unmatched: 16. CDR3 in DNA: TGTGCCAGCAGCCCTCGCCGAGGCGGGAGGGCCGAACATGAGCAGTTCTTC. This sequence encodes CASSPRRGGRAEHEQFF.

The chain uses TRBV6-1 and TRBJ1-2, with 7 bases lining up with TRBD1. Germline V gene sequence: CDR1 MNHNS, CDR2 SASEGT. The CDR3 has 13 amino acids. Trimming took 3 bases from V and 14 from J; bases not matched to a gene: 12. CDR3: CASSDETGLSLTF. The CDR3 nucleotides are TGTGCCAGCAGTGACGAGACAGGGCTTTCATTGACCTTC.

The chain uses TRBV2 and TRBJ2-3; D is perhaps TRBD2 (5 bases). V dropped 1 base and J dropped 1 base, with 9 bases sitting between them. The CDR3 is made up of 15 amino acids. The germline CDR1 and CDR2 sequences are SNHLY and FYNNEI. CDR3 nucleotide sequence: TGTGCCAGCAGTGAAGAGGGAGAGGGCACAGATACGCAGTATTTT. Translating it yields CASSEEGEGTDTQYF.

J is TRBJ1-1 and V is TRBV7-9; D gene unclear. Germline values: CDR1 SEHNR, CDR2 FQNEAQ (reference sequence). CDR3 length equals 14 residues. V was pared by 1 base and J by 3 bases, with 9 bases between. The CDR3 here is CASSLVSSYTEAFF. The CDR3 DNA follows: TGTGCCAGCAGCTTAGTCTCTAGTTACACTGAAGCTTTCTTT.

CDR3 protein: CASSQHHPRVSNTGELFF. The CDR3 coding sequence is TGCGCCAGCAGCCAACATCACCCCAGGGTTAGCAACACCGGGGAGCTGTTTTTT. The V call is TRBV4-1, the J call TRBJ2-2, with D possibly TRBD1 on 5 matching bases. Germline lookup yields CDR1 MGHRA and CDR2 YSYEKL. Trimming removed 2 bases at V and 2 bases at J, with 18 bases between. The length of the CDR3 is 18 residues.

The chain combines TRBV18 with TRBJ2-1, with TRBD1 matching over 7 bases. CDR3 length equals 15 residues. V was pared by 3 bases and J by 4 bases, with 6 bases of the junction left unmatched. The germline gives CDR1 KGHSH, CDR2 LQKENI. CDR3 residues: CASSPGKGAYNEQFF. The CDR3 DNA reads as TGTGCCAGCTCACCCGGGAAGGGGGCATACAATGAGCAGTTCTTC. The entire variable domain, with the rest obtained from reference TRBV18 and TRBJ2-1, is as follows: NAGVMQNPRHLVRRRGQEARLRCSPMKGHSHVYWYRQLPEEGLKFMVYLQKENIIDESGMPKERFSAEFPKEGPSILRIQQVVRGDSAAYFCASSPGKGAYNEQFFGPGTRLTVL.

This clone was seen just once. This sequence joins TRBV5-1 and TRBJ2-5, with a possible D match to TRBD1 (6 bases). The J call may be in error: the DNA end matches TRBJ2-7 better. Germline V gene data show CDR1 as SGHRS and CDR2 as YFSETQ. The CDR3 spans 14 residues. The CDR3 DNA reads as TGCGCCAGCAGCTCTGGACAGCCGTTCTACGAGCAGTACTTC. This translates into CASSSGQPFYEQYF.

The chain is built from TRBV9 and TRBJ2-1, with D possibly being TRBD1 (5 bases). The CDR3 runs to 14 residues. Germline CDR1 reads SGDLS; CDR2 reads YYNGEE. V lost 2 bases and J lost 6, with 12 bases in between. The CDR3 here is CASSVLGLGNEQFF. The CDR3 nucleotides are TGTGCCAGCAGCGTCCTGGGGCTTGGCAATGAGCAGTTCTTC.

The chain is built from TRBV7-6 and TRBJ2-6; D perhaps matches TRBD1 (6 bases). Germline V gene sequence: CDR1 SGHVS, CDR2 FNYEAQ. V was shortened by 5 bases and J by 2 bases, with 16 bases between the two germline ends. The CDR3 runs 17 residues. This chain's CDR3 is CASSARTGSPGANVLTF. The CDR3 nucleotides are TGTGCCAGCAGCGCCCGAACAGGGAGTCCTGGGGCCAACGTCCTGACTTTC.

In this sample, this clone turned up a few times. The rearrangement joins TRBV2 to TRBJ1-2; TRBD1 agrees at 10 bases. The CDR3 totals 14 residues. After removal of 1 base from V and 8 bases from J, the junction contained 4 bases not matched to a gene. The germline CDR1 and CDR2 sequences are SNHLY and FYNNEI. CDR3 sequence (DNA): TGTGCCAGCAGTGAAGGGCGGGACAGGGGAGGCTACACCTTC. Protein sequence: CASSEGRDRGGYTF.

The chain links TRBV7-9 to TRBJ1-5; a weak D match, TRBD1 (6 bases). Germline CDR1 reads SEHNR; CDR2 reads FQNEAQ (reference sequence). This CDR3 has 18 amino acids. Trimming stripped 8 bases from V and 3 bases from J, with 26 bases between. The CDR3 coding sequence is TGTGCCAGCGGCCCCCACACCCCAGGACAGCTCTACAATCAGCCCCAGCATTTT. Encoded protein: CASGPHTPGQLYNQPQHF.

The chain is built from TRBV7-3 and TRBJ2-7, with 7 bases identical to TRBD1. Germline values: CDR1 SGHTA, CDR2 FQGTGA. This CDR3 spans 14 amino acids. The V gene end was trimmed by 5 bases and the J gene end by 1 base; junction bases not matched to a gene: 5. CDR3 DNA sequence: TGTGCCAGCAGCAAAGGGACAGCTTCCTACGAGCAGTACTTC. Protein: CASSKGTASYEQYF.

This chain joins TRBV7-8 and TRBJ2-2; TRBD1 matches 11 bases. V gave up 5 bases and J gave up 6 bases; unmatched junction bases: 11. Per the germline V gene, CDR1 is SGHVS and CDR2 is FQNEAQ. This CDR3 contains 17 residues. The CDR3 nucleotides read TGTGCCAGCAGCCCCAAAGGGGGGACAGGGGGGGCCGGGGAGCTGTTTTTT. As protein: CASSPKGGTGGAGELFF.

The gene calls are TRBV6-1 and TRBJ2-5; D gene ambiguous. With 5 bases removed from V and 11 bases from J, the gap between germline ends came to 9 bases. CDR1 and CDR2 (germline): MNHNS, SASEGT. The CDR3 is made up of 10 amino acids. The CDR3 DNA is TGTGCCAGCAGTATAGCCAAGCAGTACTTC. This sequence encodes CASSIAKQYF.

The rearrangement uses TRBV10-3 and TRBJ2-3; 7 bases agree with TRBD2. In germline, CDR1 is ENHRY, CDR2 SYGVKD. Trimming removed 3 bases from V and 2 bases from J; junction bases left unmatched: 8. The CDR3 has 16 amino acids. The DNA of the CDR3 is TGTGCCATCAGTGAATTGGCTAGCGGACCCACAGATACGCAGTATTTT. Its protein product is CAISELASGPTDTQYF.

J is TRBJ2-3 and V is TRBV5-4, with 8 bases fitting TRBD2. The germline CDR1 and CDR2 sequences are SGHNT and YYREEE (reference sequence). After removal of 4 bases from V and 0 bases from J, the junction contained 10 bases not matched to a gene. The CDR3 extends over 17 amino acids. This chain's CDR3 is CASSREGRSGSTDTQYF. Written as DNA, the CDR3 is TGTGCCAGCAGCCGGGAGGGGCGTAGCGGAAGCACAGATACGCAGTATTTT.

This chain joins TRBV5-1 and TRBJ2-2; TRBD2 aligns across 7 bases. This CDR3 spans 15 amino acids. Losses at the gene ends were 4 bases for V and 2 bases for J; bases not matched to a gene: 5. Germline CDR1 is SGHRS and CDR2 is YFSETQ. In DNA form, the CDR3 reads TGCGCCAGCAGCACTAGCGCCGCTAACACCGGGGAGCTGTTTTTT. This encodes CASSTSAANTGELFF.

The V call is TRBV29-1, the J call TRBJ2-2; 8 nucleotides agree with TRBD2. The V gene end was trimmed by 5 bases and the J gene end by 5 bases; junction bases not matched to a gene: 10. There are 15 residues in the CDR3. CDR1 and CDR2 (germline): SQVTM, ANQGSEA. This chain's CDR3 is CSVSPSGGRTGELFF. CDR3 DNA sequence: TGCAGCGTTTCGCCAAGCGGGGGAAGGACCGGGGAGCTGTTTTTT.